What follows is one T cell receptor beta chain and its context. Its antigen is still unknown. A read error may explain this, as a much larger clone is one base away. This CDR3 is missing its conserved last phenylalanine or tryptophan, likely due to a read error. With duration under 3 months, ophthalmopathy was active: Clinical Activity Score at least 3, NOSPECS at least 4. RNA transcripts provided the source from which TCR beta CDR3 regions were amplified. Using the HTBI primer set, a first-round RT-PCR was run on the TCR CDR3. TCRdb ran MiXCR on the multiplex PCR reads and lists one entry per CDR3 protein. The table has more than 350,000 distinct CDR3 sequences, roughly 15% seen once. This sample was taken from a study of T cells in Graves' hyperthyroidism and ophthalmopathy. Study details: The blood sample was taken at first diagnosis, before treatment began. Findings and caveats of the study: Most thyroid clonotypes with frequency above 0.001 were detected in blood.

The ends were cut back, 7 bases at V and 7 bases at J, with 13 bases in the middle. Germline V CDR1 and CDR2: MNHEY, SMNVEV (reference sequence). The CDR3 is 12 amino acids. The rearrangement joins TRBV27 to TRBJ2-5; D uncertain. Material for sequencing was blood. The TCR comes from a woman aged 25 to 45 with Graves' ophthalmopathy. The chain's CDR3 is CASNIWGGTQYL. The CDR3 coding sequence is TGTGCCAGCAACATATGGGGTGGGACCCAGTACCTC.